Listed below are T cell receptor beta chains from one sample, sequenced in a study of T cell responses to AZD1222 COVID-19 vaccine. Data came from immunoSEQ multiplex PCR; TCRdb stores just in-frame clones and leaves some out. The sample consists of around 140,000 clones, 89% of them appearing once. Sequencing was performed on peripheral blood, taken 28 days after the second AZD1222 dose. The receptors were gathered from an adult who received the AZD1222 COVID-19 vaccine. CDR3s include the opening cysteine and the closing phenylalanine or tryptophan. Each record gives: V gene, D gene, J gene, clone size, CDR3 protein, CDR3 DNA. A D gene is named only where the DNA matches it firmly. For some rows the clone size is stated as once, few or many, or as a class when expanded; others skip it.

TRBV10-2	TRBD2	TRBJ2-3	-	CASSAGADTQYF	TGCGCCAGCAGCGCGGGGGCAGATACGCAGTATTTT
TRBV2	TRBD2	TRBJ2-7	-	CASSLTSGPYEQYF	TGTGCCAGCAGCCTTACTAGCGGCCCCTACGAGCAGTACTTC
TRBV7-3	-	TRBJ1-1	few	CASSIGYGTEAFF	TGTGCCAGCAGCATAGGGTACGGCACTGAAGCTTTCTTT
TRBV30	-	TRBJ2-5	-	CAWSVRRRETQYF	TGTGCCTGGAGTGTACGGCGGCGAGAGACCCAGTACTTC
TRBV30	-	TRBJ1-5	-	CAWSLDMGSQPQHF	TGTGCCTGGAGTCTGGACATGGGGAGTCAGCCCCAGCATTTT
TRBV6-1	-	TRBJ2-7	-	CASSEGGWGARSSYEQYF	TGTGCCAGCAGTGAAGGGGGTTGGGGGGCTAGGAGCTCCTACGAGCAGTACTTC
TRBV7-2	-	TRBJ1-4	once	CASSLVGERGEKLFF	TGTGCCAGCAGCTTAGTAGGGGAACGGGGTGAAAAACTGTTTTTT
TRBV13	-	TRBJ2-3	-	CASSPPAYTDTQYF	TGTGCCAGCAGCCCACCGGCGTACACAGATACGCAGTATTTT
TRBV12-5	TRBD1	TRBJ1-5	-	CASGLHRGSNQPQHF	TGTGCTAGTGGTTTACACAGGGGGAGCAATCAGCCCCAGCATTTT
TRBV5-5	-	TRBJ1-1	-	CASSRLPGPNTEAFF	TGTGCCAGCAGCCGATTACCGGGACCCAACACTGAAGCTTTCTTT
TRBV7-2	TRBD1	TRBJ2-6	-	CASNPRGFGEAGANVLTF	TGTGCCAGCAACCCCAGGGGGTTCGGGGAAGCTGGGGCCAACGTCCTGACTTTC
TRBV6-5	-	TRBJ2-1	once	CASSLGWTDNEQFF	TGTGCCAGCAGTTTGGGGTGGACAGACAATGAGCAGTTCTTC
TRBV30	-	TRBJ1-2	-	CAWQPQGQFYGYTF	TGTGCCTGGCAACCCCAAGGGCAGTTCTATGGCTACACCTTC
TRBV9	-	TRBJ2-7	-	CASSVGASTYEQYF	TGTGCCAGCAGCGTCGGAGCTTCCACCTACGAGCAGTACTTC
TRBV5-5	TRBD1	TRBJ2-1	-	CASSPALDRYNEQFF	TGTGCCAGCAGCCCGGCATTGGACAGGTACAATGAGCAGTTCTTC
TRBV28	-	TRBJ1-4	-	CASSYGVGGGGEKLFF	TGTGCCAGCAGTTATGGTGTCGGGGGGGGTGGCGAAAAACTGTTTTTT
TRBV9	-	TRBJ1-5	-	CASSGGASHQPQHF	TGTGCCAGCAGCGGGGGGGCCTCACATCAGCCCCAGCATTTT
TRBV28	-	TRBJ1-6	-	CASRNNGDPLLHF	TGTGCCAGCAGAAATAACGGGGACCCCCTCCTCCACTTT
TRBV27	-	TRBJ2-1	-	CASSLAGGIYNEQFF	TGTGCCAGCAGTTTAGCCGGCGGGATCTACAATGAGCAGTTCTTC
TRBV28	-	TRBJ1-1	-	CASTRGGGANTEAFF	TGTGCCAGCACTCGAGGTGGGGGGGCGAACACTGAAGCTTTCTTT
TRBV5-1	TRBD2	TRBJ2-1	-	CASSLGLRAGGSNNEQFF	TGCGCCAGCAGCTTGGGTCTGCGGGCGGGAGGGTCGAACAATGAGCAGTTCTTC
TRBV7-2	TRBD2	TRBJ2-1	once	CASSLEVGTRTFF	TGTGCCAGCAGCTTAGAAGTAGGGACTAGGACTTTCTTC
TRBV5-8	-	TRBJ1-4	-	CASSLGVEAGGEKLFF	TGTGCCAGCAGCTTGGGGGTCGAGGCAGGAGGTGAAAAACTGTTTTTT
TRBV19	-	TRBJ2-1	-	CASSMLAVSSYNEQFF	TGTGCCAGTAGTATGTTAGCGGTGAGCTCCTACAATGAGCAGTTCTTC
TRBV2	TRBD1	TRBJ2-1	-	CASRGQTAYNEQFF	TGTGCCAGCCGGGGACAGACCGCCTACAATGAGCAGTTCTTC
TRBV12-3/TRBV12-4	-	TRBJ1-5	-	CASNEGDQPQHF	TGTGCCAGCAATGAGGGGGATCAGCCCCAGCATTTT
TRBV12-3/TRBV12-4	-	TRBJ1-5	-	CASSLQGQPQHF	TGTGCCAGCAGTCTACAGGGTCAGCCCCAGCATTTT
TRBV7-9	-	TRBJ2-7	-	CASSLDGKFYEQYF	TGTGCCAGCAGCTTAGATGGAAAGTTCTACGAGCAGTACTTC
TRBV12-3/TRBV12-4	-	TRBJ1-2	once	CASSPGFNYGYTF	TGTGCCAGCAGTCCAGGGTTTAACTATGGCTACACCTTC
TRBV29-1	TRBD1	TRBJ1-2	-	CSVEHRDRSYGYTF	TGCAGCGTTGAACATAGGGACAGAAGCTATGGCTACACCTTC
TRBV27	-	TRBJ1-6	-	CASSSEGVGPLINSPLHF	TGTGCCAGCAGCTCCGAAGGGGTAGGCCCTCTTATAAATTCACCCCTCCACTTT
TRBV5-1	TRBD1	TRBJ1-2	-	CASSGGQGAYGYTF	TGCGCCAGCTCGGGAGGACAGGGGGCTTATGGCTACACCTTC
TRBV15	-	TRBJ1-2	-	CATSSGRGLYGYTF	TGTGCCACCAGCTCGGGACGGGGCCTCTATGGCTACACCTTC
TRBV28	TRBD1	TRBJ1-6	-	CASSPLPGQGGSPLHF	TGTGCCAGCAGTCCTCTTCCGGGACAGGGCGGTTCACCCCTCCACTTT
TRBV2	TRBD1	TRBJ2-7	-	CASRDRDRELCDF	TGTGCCAGCAGGGACCGGGACAGGGAACTCTGTGACTTC
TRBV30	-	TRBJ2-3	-	CAWSQTTDTQYF	TGTGCCTGGAGTCAAACCACAGATACGCAGTATTTT